This T cell receptor (beta chain) was sequenced for a study of blood T cells in healthy people across ages (dated by TCRdb to the mid-2010s). With regard to the full study: In model experiments, template switching captured roughly one uniquely barcoded TCR beta cDNA molecule for every two T cells. Age-related changes in TCR beta repertoire diversity were measured in the study by deep sequencing normalized with unique cDNA molecular identifiers. Donors of different ages were randomly distributed across sequencing lanes to avoid experimental bias. Using the same blood draw, the study looked at two additional independent replicas of 1 million unique cDNA reads for two donors, one aged 18 to 30 and the other aged 80 or older. Four age groups were formed from the donors: young (average approximately 15 years), middle-aged (roughly 38), aged (approximately 60) and long-lived (approximately 78). The full study reports these points: Because profiling used bulk unsorted PBMCs, naive and antigen-experienced compartments could not be compared conclusively. Compared with the aged group, the long-lived group had more naive CD4+ T cells, fewer expanded clones and increased TCR diversity, suggesting age selection. A strong correlation was found between observed TCR beta diversity and the percentage of naive T cells measured by flow cytometry. Donor CMV infection status was unknown, potentially confounding age-related changes in expanded clonotypes. Observed TCR beta diversity per million T cells fell roughly linearly with age, and a significant reduction was already apparent by age about 43. Estimates of total diversity based on one million sequenced T cells were considered lower bounds and underestimates.

The 35 to 40 donors, aged roughly 6 to 90 years, were systemically healthy Caucasian individuals from Russia. Each donor gave 8 to 10 milliliters of peripheral blood, collected into EDTA-treated Vacutainer tubes. Ficoll-Paque density-gradient centrifugation was used to isolate PBMCs, with at least 6 million per sample. Total RNA was extracted from PBMCs with Trizol reagent, with at least 6 micrograms obtained per sample. The percentages of naive CD45RAhigh/CD27high T cells were determined by flow cytometry on a PBMC aliquot from every donor. Compared with germline, V lacks 1 base and J lacks 2 bases; bases without a gene match: 6. The CDR3 starts with the cysteine, ends with the phenylalanine, and has 15 residues. Here the CDR3 DNA is all that survives: 45 bases in frame from base 1. Reading the germline V gene gives CDR1 SQVTM and CDR2 ANQGSEA. This clonotype was recorded at least ten times. Its antigen is not yet known. Within one base of it there is no much larger clone, and no base qualities were kept.

Library method: 5' RACE. Sequenced on an Illumina HiSeq 2500. A second roughly 6 to 12 cycle PCR used a sample-barcoded 5' primer and a J-beta primer mix. A template-switch 5' adaptor carrying 12 random nucleotides introduced a unique molecular identifier onto each TCR beta cDNA molecule. At least 2.5 million CDR3-containing paired-end reads were obtained from each sample. All of the RNA was converted into first-strand cDNA using the Mint cDNA synthesis kit, with a TRBC-specific oligonucleotide serving as the primer. Following uracil-DNA glycosylase treatment, a first 18-cycle PCR with universal primers M1SS and BC2_uni_R was performed on all cDNA. The paper's data handling went like this. For normalization, 1 million high-quality reads were randomly selected from each sample, with every read carrying a distinct molecular identifier. Instead of being binned into consensus sequences, reads that shared molecular identifiers were thrown out. MiTCR, run with a Q25 quality threshold and the strictest error-elimination algorithm, handled CDR3 identification, clonotype clustering and error correction. A nonparametric unseen species model with Euler transformation was used to estimate lower-bound total TCR beta diversity. TCRdb trimmed the raw reads at Q25, called clones with MiXCR and kept productive beta chains. Records with the same CDR3 protein are collapsed into one entry carrying the most frequent genes and DNA. The V and J calls and clone size are TCRdb's, not the authors'. Here the sample has fewer than 2,000,000 distinct CDR3 sequences; almost 35% occur a single time. The biggest ten clones account for approximately 10% of the sample.

The sequence derives from a woman aged 25 to 39 in good health. Source material: blood. Recombination joined TRBV29-1 with TRBJ2-7; the central 9 bases match TRBD1. CDR3 region: CSVEGGQGTTYEQYF. The base sequence is TGCAGCGTTGAAGGGGGACAGGGAACCACCTACGAGCAGTACTTC.